What follows are 26 T cell receptor beta chains derived from one specimen sequenced in a study of blood T cell repertoires in COVID-19. TCRdb's copy holds only in-frame clones and misses some; the assay was immunoSEQ multiplex PCR. This sample carries some 390,000 clones, about 87% of them seen once, and the ten largest clones take roughly 2%. The specimen was peripheral blood. The receptors here all came from a woman aged 55-70 years with COVID-19, enrolled during active disease.

This chain connects TRBV11-1 to TRBJ2-7, with no clear D. With 4 bases removed from V and 1 base from J, the gap between germline ends came to 5 bases. Germline-derived CDR1 and CDR2 are SGHAT and FQDESV (reference sequence). The CDR3 loop spans 12 amino acids. The CDR3 here is CASSSVSYEQYF. In DNA, the CDR3 is TGTGCCAGCAGCTCGGTGTCCTACGAGCAGTACTTC.

This clone has more than one count but fewer than ten. The rearrangement joins TRBV27 to TRBJ1-6; D perhaps matches TRBD1 (5 bases). The CDR3 extends over 17 amino acids. V gave up 4 bases and J gave up 8 bases, with 21 bases separating them. CDR1 and CDR2 from the germline V gene are MNHEY and SMNVEV (reference sequence). This chain's CDR3 is CASSSGEPLRAYSPLHF. The CDR3 DNA sequence: TGTGCCAGCAGTTCGGGGGAGCCTCTCCGGGCTTATTCACCCCTCCACTTT.

The J gene is TRBJ1-2, the V gene TRBV9; the match to TRBD1 covers 9 bases. This CDR3 has 15 amino acids. In germline, CDR1 is SGDLS, CDR2 YYNGEE. The V and J ends lost 3 bases and 5 bases, in that order; junction bases with no gene match: 8. Here the CDR3 DNA reads TGTGCCAGCAGCGGCCTCGGGACAGGGCCTTATGGCTACACCTTC. It yields the protein CASSGLGTGPYGYTF.

With regard to this clone: At one of its ends the junction is not consistent with the germline gene, which may arise from a read error. The V call is TRBV5-5, the J call TRBJ2-3; D unclear. This CDR3 has 12 residues. Germline assignment: CDR1 SGHKS and CDR2 YYEKEE (reference sequence). CDR3 protein: CASSLMRDTQYF. The CDR3, as DNA: TGTGCTAGCAGCTTGATGAGAGATACGCAGTATTTT.

The V call is TRBV3-1 (or the pseudogene TRBV3-2), the J call TRBJ2-7; the match to TRBD2 covers 12 bases. Germline values: CDR1 LGHDT, CDR2 YNNKEL (reference sequence). The CDR3 has 16 amino acids. With 3 bases clipped from V and 9 bases from J, the junction kept 12 bases outside the gene matches. CDR3 bases: TGTGCCAGCAGCCAGGAGGGACTAGCGGGCCTACGTGGGCAGTACTTC. It codes for CASSQEGLAGLRGQYF.

This chain joins TRBV6-5 and TRBJ2-6, with D possibly being TRBD1 (6 bases). Germline V CDR1 and CDR2: MNHEY, SVGAGI. The CDR3 consists of 15 residues. The V and J ends lost 6 bases and 4 bases respectively, with 13 bases between them. The CDR3 loop is CASRGGSSGANVLTF. The CDR3 DNA reads TGTGCCAGCAGAGGGGGAAGCTCCGGGGCCAACGTCCTGACTTTC.

The chain recombines TRBV5-4 with TRBJ2-3; TRBD2 aligns across 9 bases. The trim removed 2 bases at V and 4 bases at J, leaving 2 bases unmatched. This CDR3 has 14 amino acids. Germline CDR1 SGHNT, CDR2 YYREEE (reference sequence). CDR3: CASSFGGGADTQYF. The CDR3 coding sequence is TGTGCCAGCAGCTTTGGCGGGGGGGCAGATACGCAGTATTTT.

The V call is TRBV19, the J call TRBJ1-2; D remains ambiguous. Deletions cut 6 bases from V and 3 bases from J, with 23 bases between. The V gene's germline CDR1 is LNHDA and CDR2 SQIVND (reference sequence). The CDR3 covers 17 residues. In DNA form, the CDR3 reads TGTGCCAGTAGCGGGAACTTCAGGATAAACTGGGACTATGGCTACACCTTC. This encodes CASSGNFRINWDYGYTF.

V gene TRBV14 combines with J gene TRBJ2-7; D is possibly TRBD1 (5 bases). CDR1 is SGHDN, CDR2 FVKESK, per germline. The CDR3 has 13 residues. The V end was cut by 3 bases, the J end by 5 bases, with 11 bases between. The CDR3 protein is CASSHLDSNEQYF. The CDR3 DNA is TGTGCCAGCAGCCACCTTGACAGTAACGAGCAGTACTTC.

Notes on this clone: Other DNA sequences in the sample encode the same CDR3. The V and J genes are TRBV30 and TRBJ1-2; the D gene is possibly TRBD1 (6 bases). Per germline, CDR1 GTSNPN and CDR2 SVGIG (reference sequence). This CDR3 comprises 12 residues. Trimming took off 3 bases at V and 2 bases at J, with 7 bases between the two ends. The CDR3 DNA follows: TGTGCCTGGAGCCAGGGGAACTATGGCTACACCTTC. Its translation: CAWSQGNYGYTF.

This clone came up a few times. The rearrangement uses TRBV30 and TRBJ2-1; 9 bases are shared with TRBD2. The V gene end was trimmed by 5 bases and the J gene end by 4 bases; junction bases not matched to a gene: 15. This CDR3 region has 17 residues. Germline V lookup: CDR1 GTSNPN, CDR2 SVGIG (reference sequence). The CDR3 loop is CAWGRLASGIKYNEQFF. The CDR3 DNA reads TGTGCCTGGGGGAGGTTGGCTAGCGGGATAAAGTACAATGAGCAGTTCTTC.

The chain has TRBV7-2 and TRBJ2-5, with a possible D match to TRBD2 (5 bases). Trimming removed 0 bases from V and 5 bases from J, with 13 bases in between. This CDR3 comprises 15 residues. Germline loops: CDR1 SGHTA, CDR2 FQGNSA. As DNA, the CDR3 is TGTGCCAGCAGCTTAGCGTTCGGACTTGTGGAGACCCAGTACTTC. Its translation: CASSLAFGLVETQYF.

This clone has just one count. This sequence joins TRBV11-2 and TRBJ2-3; 9 nucleotides align to TRBD2. V lost 8 bases and J lost 2; bases outside the gene matches: 8. This CDR3 has 15 amino acids. Germline lookup yields CDR1 SGHAT and CDR2 FQNNGV. CDR3 in DNA: TGTGCCAGCGGGAAGCGGGGGGTAAACACAGATACGCAGTATTTT. Its translation: CASGKRGVNTDTQYF.

This clone was recorded a few times. V gene TRBV19 combines with J gene TRBJ2-7, with 8 bases identical to TRBD2. CDR3 size: 15 residues. The ends lost 6 bases at V and 4 bases at J; junction bases unmatched: 11. Germline assignment: CDR1 LNHDA and CDR2 SQIVND (reference sequence). The CDR3 nucleotides are TGTGCCAGTAGCTACGCGAGGCGGGGGGATTACGAGCAGTACTTC. Translating it yields CASSYARRGDYEQYF.

The V and J genes are TRBV5-6 and TRBJ1-5; 7 nucleotides align to TRBD1. The CDR3 consists of 14 residues. The germline gives CDR1 SGHDT, CDR2 YYEEEE. V was pared by 4 bases and J by 9 bases, with 10 bases of the junction left unmatched. CDR3 residues: CASSPWTGPGPQHF. CDR3 DNA: TGTGCCAGCAGCCCATGGACAGGCCCAGGGCCCCAGCATTTT.

The chain is built from TRBV6-5 and TRBJ2-1; 10 bases align to TRBD1. Trimming took 2 bases from V and 2 from J; bases not matched to a gene: 0. Germline-derived CDR1 and CDR2 are MNHEY and SVGAGI. The CDR3 totals 15 residues. The CDR3 loop reads CASSYGTGAYNEQFF. CDR3 in DNA: TGTGCCAGCAGTTACGGGACAGGGGCCTACAATGAGCAGTTCTTC.

The chain has TRBV19 and TRBJ1-5; 7 nucleotides align to TRBD1. The CDR3 runs 15 residues. V lost 5 bases to trimming and J lost 7 bases; unmatched junction nucleotides: 11. Germline V gene lookup returns CDR1 LNHDA and CDR2 SQIVND (reference sequence). The CDR3 spells CASSAGTVGNQPQHF. The CDR3 nucleotides are TGTGCCAGTAGTGCCGGGACAGTCGGTAACCAGCCCCAGCATTTT.

The V and J genes are TRBV10-3 and TRBJ1-4, with D unresolved. Germline CDR1 ENHRY, CDR2 SYGVKD. The length of the CDR3 is 14 residues. V lost 3 bases and J lost 5, with 10 bases in between. CDR3 amino acids: CAISDRGLNEKLFF. The CDR3 DNA is TGTGCCATCAGTGACCGAGGGTTAAATGAAAAACTGTTTTTT.

This chain links TRBV29-1 with TRBJ1-2; the match to TRBD1 covers 8 bases. V lost 4 bases, J lost 5 bases, and 15 bases stayed unmatched. This CDR3 is built from 16 residues. CDR1 and CDR2 from the germline V gene are SQVTM and ANQGSEA. CDR3 sequence reads: CSVARFGQGIIYGYTF. CDR3 coding DNA: TGCAGCGTTGCCAGATTCGGACAGGGTATCATATATGGCTACACCTTC.

This clone was seen only once. This chain uses TRBV19 with TRBJ2-3; TRBD2 matches at 9 bases. The ends lost 10 bases at V and 4 bases at J; junction bases unmatched: 15. Germline CDR1 is LNHDA and CDR2 is SQIVND (reference sequence). This CDR3 spans 16 amino acids. CDR3 protein: CATNRDFSGGADTQYF. In DNA, the CDR3 is TGTGCCACCAACCGAGATTTTAGCGGGGGTGCAGATACGCAGTATTTT.

J is TRBJ2-1 and V is TRBV7-3; D may be TRBD2 (6 bases). The germline V and J ends were trimmed by 6 bases and 4 bases, with 19 bases remaining between them. CDR1 is SGHTA, CDR2 FQGTGA, per germline. The CDR3 consists of 16 residues. CDR3 region: CASRLEGGALYNEQFF. CDR3 sequence (DNA): TGTGCCAGCAGGTTAGAGGGCGGGGCGTTATACAATGAGCAGTTCTTC. The full variable domain, completed using reference TRBV7-3 and TRBJ2-1, is GAGVSQTPSNKVTEKGKYVELRCDPISGHTALYWYRQSLGQGPEFLIYFQGTGAADDSGLPNDRFFAVRPEGSVSTLKIQRTERGDSAVYLCASRLEGGALYNEQFFGPGTRLTVL.

The chain couples TRBV3-1 (or the pseudogene TRBV3-2) to TRBJ1-1; 7 nucleotides match TRBD1. Germline V gene data show CDR1 as LGHDT and CDR2 as YNNKEL (reference sequence). V trimming: 4 bases; J trimming: 6 bases; junction bases outside the gene matches: 5. The CDR3 totals 13 residues. CDR3 region: CASSRYRGAEAFF. CDR3 in DNA: TGTGCCAGCAGCCGATACAGGGGCGCTGAAGCTTTCTTT.

J is TRBJ1-2 and V is TRBV19; a possible D gene is TRBD1 (6 bases). The CDR3 runs 11 residues. Germline V gene data show CDR1 as LNHDA and CDR2 as SQIVND (reference sequence). Trimming left V 8 bases short and J 11 bases short, with 15 bases between. The CDR3 DNA reads as TGTGCCAGTGGGACATTCGTGGCTTACACCTTC. Its translation: CASGTFVAYTF.

The V and J genes are TRBV30 and TRBJ2-5; D is uncertain. Germline V gives CDR1 GTSNPN, CDR2 SVGIG (reference sequence). This CDR3 has 14 residues. The V end lost 0 bases, the J end lost 0 bases, and 8 bases lay between the germline ends. CDR3 region: CAWSVWHHQETQYF. The CDR3 DNA follows: TGTGCCTGGAGTGTGTGGCATCACCAAGAGACCCAGTACTTC.

The chain joins TRBV27 to TRBJ1-2, with 9 bases fitting TRBD1. V was pared by 3 bases and J by 3 bases, with 2 bases of the junction left unmatched. The germline gives CDR1 MNHEY, CDR2 SMNVEV (reference sequence). This CDR3 has 14 amino acids. The CDR3 DNA reads as TGTGCCAGCAGTTTCGGGACAGGGTACTATGGCTACACCTTC. Protein sequence: CASSFGTGYYGYTF.

The chain uses TRBV4-1 and TRBJ1-2; 7 positions agree with TRBD1. The germline V gene encodes CDR1 MGHRA and CDR2 YSYEKL. Trimming took 1 base from V and 4 from J; bases not matched to a gene: 6. The CDR3 is 15 residues long. Here the CDR3 reads CASSQGARGFYGYTF. In nucleotides, the CDR3 is TGCGCCAGCAGCCAAGGGGCCAGGGGGTTCTATGGCTACACCTTC.